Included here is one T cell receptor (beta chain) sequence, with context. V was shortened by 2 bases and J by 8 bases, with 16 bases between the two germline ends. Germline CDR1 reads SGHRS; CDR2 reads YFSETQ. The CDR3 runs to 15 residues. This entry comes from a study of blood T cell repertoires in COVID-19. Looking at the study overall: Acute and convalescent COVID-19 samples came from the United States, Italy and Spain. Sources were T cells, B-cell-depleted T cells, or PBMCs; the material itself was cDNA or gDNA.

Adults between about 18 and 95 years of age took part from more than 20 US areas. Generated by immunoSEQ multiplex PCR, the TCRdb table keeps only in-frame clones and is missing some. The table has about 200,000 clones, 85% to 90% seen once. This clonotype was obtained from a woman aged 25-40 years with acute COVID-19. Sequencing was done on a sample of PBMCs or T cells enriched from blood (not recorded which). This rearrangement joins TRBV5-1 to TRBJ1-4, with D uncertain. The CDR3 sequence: CASSFSVLTGEKLFF. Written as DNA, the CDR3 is TGCGCCAGCAGCTTTTCCGTTCTTACGGGAGAAAAACTGTTTTTT.